These 12 T cell receptor beta chains were all obtained from the same sample, sequenced in a study of T-cell reconstitution after alpha-beta-depleted transplantation in children. TCRbeta library preparation incorporated unique molecular identifiers. In TCRdb, the PCR reads were re-called with MiXCR into one record per CDR3 protein. The profile shows around 800,000 distinct CDR3 sequences, roughly 15% of them singletons. The sample here was PBMCs, mostly from graft donor cells, taken 360 days after TCRalphabeta/CD19-depleted stem cell transplant. These receptors were obtained from a male patient aged 10 to 17 who had a stem cell transplant for acute lymphoblastic leukemia, so the T cells may come from the graft donor.

In its sample, this clonotype was seen a few times. The chain is built from TRBV20-1 and TRBJ2-2; D is unresolved. V was clipped by 6 bases and J by 6 bases, with 14 bases between them. Per the germline V gene, CDR1 is DFQATT and CDR2 is SNEGSKA (reference sequence). The CDR3 has 13 residues. CDR3 in DNA: TGCAGTGCACGCCCCCACAGTTCCGGGGAGCTGTTTTTT. Protein: CSARPHSSGELFF.

This clonotype was counted between two and nine times. This sequence joins TRBV18 and TRBJ2-7, with TRBD2 matching 8 bases. Germline trimming cut 2 bases from V and 2 bases from J; bases unmatched to any gene: 8. The CDR3 loop spans 16 amino acids. Per the germline V gene, CDR1 is KGHSH and CDR2 is LQKENI. CDR3 residues: CASSPSNPGLAYEQYF. DNA for the CDR3: TGTGCCAGCTCACCATCGAACCCGGGACTAGCCTACGAGCAGTACTTC.

This clonotype was counted a few times. The rearrangement joins TRBV18 to TRBJ2-2; D not resolved. In germline, CDR1 is KGHSH, CDR2 LQKENI. The CDR3 has 16 amino acids. Trimming left V 2 bases short and J 1 base short, with 11 bases between. The CDR3 DNA reads TGTGCCAGCTCACCAAGTATACCACTGAACACCGGGGAGCTGTTTTTT. Translated, it gives CASSPSIPLNTGELFF.

There are a few counts of this clonotype. This sequence joins TRBV24-1 and TRBJ2-3, with D perhaps TRBD2 (5 bases). The germline V gene has CDR1 KGHDR and CDR2 SFDVKD. The CDR3 has 14 amino acids. V lost 4 bases and J 2 bases, leaving 9 bases between the germline ends. CDR3 DNA sequence: TGTGCCACCAGTGACGGGATCCTCACAGATACGCAGTATTTT. This sequence encodes CATSDGILTDTQYF.

This clonotype was counted between two and nine times. The rearrangement uses TRBV20-1 and TRBJ2-1; weak D call: TRBD1 (6 bases). Germline V gene sequence: CDR1 DFQATT, CDR2 SNEGSKA (reference sequence). This CDR3 region has 13 residues. With 0 bases removed from V and 10 bases from J, the gap between germline ends came to 13 bases. CDR3 in amino acids: CSARDRGWYEQFF. CDR3 DNA sequence: TGCAGTGCTAGAGATAGGGGGTGGTACGAGCAGTTCTTC.

V gene TRBV4-1 combines with J gene TRBJ2-5; D is uncertain. CDR3 length: 14 residues. V was trimmed by 3 bases and J by 9 bases, leaving 17 bases between them. Germline loops: CDR1 MGHRA, CDR2 YSYEKL. CDR3 nucleotide sequence: TGCGCCAGCAGCCACCCCCCAAGGAAGTCTCCCCAGTACTTC. It specifies CASSHPPRKSPQYF.

This chain connects TRBV20-1 to TRBJ2-1; D gene unclear. The V end was cut by 3 bases, the J end by 5 bases, with 14 bases between. The CDR3 has 14 residues. Germline CDR1 and CDR2: DFQATT and SNEGSKA (reference sequence). CDR3 in amino acids: CSASKVTEDNEQFF. Here the CDR3 DNA reads TGCAGTGCTAGCAAAGTGACTGAAGACAATGAGCAGTTCTTC.

The gene calls are TRBV18 and TRBJ2-7; D not certain. V was cut by 1 base and J by 0 bases, with 10 bases left in between. The CDR3 runs to 15 residues. The germline V gene has CDR1 KGHSH and CDR2 LQKENI. For the CDR3, the DNA is TGTGCCAGCTCACCACGTGAGGCCAGCTCCTACGAGCAGTACTTC. It encodes CASSPREASSYEQYF.

This clonotype has at least ten counts. The chain is built from TRBV7-3 and TRBJ2-1; unclear D gene. Trimming removed 4 bases from V and 7 bases from J, with 8 bases in between. Germline CDR1 and CDR2: SGHTA and FQGTGA. The CDR3 runs to 12 residues. CDR3 coding DNA: TGTGCCAGCAGCTCGCCGAGTAATGAGCAGTTCTTC. It codes for CASSSPSNEQFF.

This chain joins TRBV24-1 and TRBJ2-7; D might be TRBD2 (6 bases). V gave up 6 bases and J gave up 5 bases, with 10 bases separating them. This CDR3 is built from 12 residues. Germline CDR1 reads KGHDR; CDR2 reads SFDVKD. The CDR3 nucleotides are TGTGCCACCAGTTTCCGCGGGGACGAGCAGTACTTC. Its protein product is CATSFRGDEQYF.

This clonotype was found a few times. The chain carries TRBV12-3 or TRBV12-4 and TRBJ1-4; D not certain. V was cut by 3 bases and J by 8 bases, with 10 bases left in between. The CDR3 has 13 residues. The CDR3 spells CASSLASGEKLFF. CDR3 coding DNA: TGTGCCAGCAGTTTGGCTTCCGGAGAAAAACTGTTTTTT.

In nucleotides, the CDR3 is TGTGCCAGCAGTTACTCGAAAAAACCCTTTAGCGTTGGGTACAATGAGCAGTTCTTC. This codes for CASSYSKKPFSVGYNEQFF. J is TRBJ2-1 and V is TRBV6-5; tentative D call: TRBD2 (5 bases). The CDR3 length is 19 residues. V gave up 0 bases and J gave up 4 bases, with 22 bases separating them. CDR1 is MNHEY, CDR2 SVGAGI, per germline.